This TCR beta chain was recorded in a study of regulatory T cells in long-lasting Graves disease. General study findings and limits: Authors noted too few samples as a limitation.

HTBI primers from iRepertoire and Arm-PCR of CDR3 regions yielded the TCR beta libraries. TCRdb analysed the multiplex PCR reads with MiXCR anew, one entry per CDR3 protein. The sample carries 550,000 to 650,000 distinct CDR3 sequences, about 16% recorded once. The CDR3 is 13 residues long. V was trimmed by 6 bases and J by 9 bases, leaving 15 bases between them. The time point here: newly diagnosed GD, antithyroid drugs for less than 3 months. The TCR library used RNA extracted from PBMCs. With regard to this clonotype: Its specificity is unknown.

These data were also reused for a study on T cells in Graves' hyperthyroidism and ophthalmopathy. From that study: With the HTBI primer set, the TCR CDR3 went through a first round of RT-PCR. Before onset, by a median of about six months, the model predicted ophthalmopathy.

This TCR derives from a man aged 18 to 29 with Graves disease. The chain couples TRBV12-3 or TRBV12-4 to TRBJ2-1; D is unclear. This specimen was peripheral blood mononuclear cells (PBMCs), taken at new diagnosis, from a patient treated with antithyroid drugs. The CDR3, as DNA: TGTGCCAGCAGCCTACCCTCGAATGGTGAGCAGTTCTTC. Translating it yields CASSLPSNGEQFF.